The 22 T cell receptor beta chains presented below share a single source sample, sequenced in a study of blood T cell repertoires in COVID-19 (dated by TCRdb to 2020 to 2022). Libraries were constructed by the immunoSEQ multiplex PCR assay. TCRdb re-hosts the immuneACCESS table, in-frame sequences only. Its copies lack some clones; in the studies checked, an unresolved V gene accounts for under half of them, and the cause for the rest is not known. This sample is represented by 80,000 to 100,000 clones; about 78% of them were singletons. About 8.7% of the sample comes from the top ten. Sequencing was carried out using peripheral blood. Receptor source: a man aged 45-60 years who had recovered from COVID-19.

The chain couples TRBV27 to TRBJ2-3; the D is unclear. Trimming took off 1 base at V and 6 bases at J, with 5 bases between the two ends. Looked up from germline, CDR1 is MNHEY and CDR2 is SMNVEV (reference sequence). The CDR3 covers 12 residues. This CDR3 is CASSLFGDTQYF. The CDR3 nucleotides are TGTGCCAGCAGTTTATTCGGTGATACGCAGTATTTT.

The chain combines TRBV24-1 with TRBJ2-4; 7 nucleotides match TRBD2. V was clipped by 5 bases and J by 2 bases; unmatched bases: 5. Germline CDR1 and CDR2: KGHDR and SFDVKD. The CDR3 length is 15 residues. The chain's CDR3 is CATSGGGPSKNIQYF. In DNA form, the CDR3 reads TGTGCCACCAGTGGGGGAGGGCCGTCCAAAAACATTCAGTACTTC.

The gene calls are TRBV19 and TRBJ1-4; no clear D gene. Trimming shortened V by 3 bases and J by 7 bases, and 15 bases separated the two germline ends. The CDR3 consists of 15 residues. The germline gives CDR1 LNHDA, CDR2 SQIVND (reference sequence). This CDR3 reads CASSIPSRGGEKLFF. CDR3 in DNA: TGTGCCAGTAGTATTCCCAGTAGAGGAGGTGAAAAACTGTTTTTT.

V gene TRBV27 combines with J gene TRBJ2-7, with D tentatively TRBD1 (6 bases). In germline, CDR1 is MNHEY, CDR2 SMNVEV (reference sequence). This CDR3 comprises 16 residues. Trimming took off 4 bases at V and 5 bases at J, with 21 bases between the two ends. CDR3: CASSWSQGTADHEQYF. DNA for the CDR3: TGTGCCAGCAGTTGGAGTCAGGGGACCGCGGACCACGAGCAGTACTTC.

This rearrangement joins TRBV4-3 to TRBJ2-2, with 9 bases lining up with TRBD2. The germline V gene has CDR1 LGHNA and CDR2 YSLEER. J lost 2 bases, V lost 0 bases, and 4 bases had no gene match. This CDR3 has 17 amino acids. CDR3 in DNA: TGCGCCAGCAGCCAAGACAGGCTAGCGGGAAACACCGGGGAGCTGTTTTTT. Amino acid sequence: CASSQDRLAGNTGELFF.

The chain uses TRBV27 and TRBJ1-4; D gene uncertain. V was cut by 8 bases and J by 3 bases, with 13 bases left in between. The CDR3 is 14 amino acids. CDR1 is MNHEY, CDR2 SMNVEV, per germline (reference sequence). The CDR3, as DNA: TGTGCCAGCGGCCGTCGGGGAGCTAATGAAAAACTGTTTTTT. It yields the protein CASGRRGANEKLFF.

This chain joins TRBV19 and TRBJ2-2; D gene uncertain. The germline gives CDR1 LNHDA, CDR2 SQIVND (reference sequence). This CDR3 has 16 residues. V dropped 7 bases and J dropped 0 bases, with 15 bases sitting between them. CDR3 in amino acids: CASIWSFTPNTGELFF. As DNA, the CDR3 is TGTGCCAGTATCTGGTCTTTTACACCGAACACCGGGGAGCTGTTTTTT.

This rearrangement joins TRBV7-8 to TRBJ2-6, with D possibly TRBD2 on 6 matching bases. The CDR3 extends over 15 amino acids. Germline lookup yields CDR1 SGHVS and CDR2 FQNEAQ. Trimming stripped 5 bases from V and 2 bases from J, with 10 bases between. This chain's CDR3 is CASSPSGAGANVLTF. The CDR3 DNA reads as TGTGCCAGCAGCCCATCGGGGGCTGGGGCCAACGTCCTGACTTTC.

J is TRBJ1-4 and V is TRBV11-2; D remains unclear. The CDR3 spans 14 residues. Trimming removed 6 bases at V and 7 bases at J, with 15 bases between. Germline loops: CDR1 SGHAT, CDR2 FQNNGV. The CDR3 DNA reads as TGTGCCAGCAGTTATAGGCTGAGGTCTGAAAAACTGTTTTTT. Translated, it gives CASSYRLRSEKLFF. Full variable domain (outside the CDR3, taken from reference TRBV11-2 and TRBJ1-4): EAGVAQSPRYKIIEKRQSVAFWCNPISGHATLYWYQQILGQGPKLLIQFQNNGVVDDSQLPKDRFSAERLKGVDSTLKIQPAKLEDSAVYLCASSYRLRSEKLFFGSGTQLSVL.

V and J are TRBV6-2 or TRBV6-3 and TRBJ2-3; 9 bases align to TRBD2. This CDR3 is 17 amino acids long. Germline assignment: CDR1 MNHEY and CDR2 SVGEGT. Trimming cost V 4 bases and J 4 bases; bases outside gene matches: 12. The chain's CDR3 is CASSWETSGWEADTQYF. CDR3 nucleotide sequence: TGTGCCAGCAGTTGGGAGACTAGCGGATGGGAAGCAGATACGCAGTATTTT.

J is TRBJ2-7 and V is TRBV29-1, with D tentatively TRBD2 (7 bases). The CDR3 is 13 residues long. V lost 5 bases and J 1 base, leaving 12 bases between the germline ends. Germline V gives CDR1 SQVTM, CDR2 ANQGSEA. CDR3 DNA sequence: TGCAGCGTTACCGGGGGGCCTTCCTACGAGCAGTACTTC. It is translated as CSVTGGPSYEQYF.

This clone was seen only once. The V gene is TRBV11-2, the J gene TRBJ1-1; 10 bases fit TRBD1. The CDR3 totals 15 residues. CDR1 is SGHAT and CDR2 is FQNNGV in the germline V gene. The V and J ends lost 6 bases and 11 bases, in that order; junction bases with no gene match: 15. The DNA of the CDR3 is TGTGCCAGCAGTCCACGGGTGACAGGGGGCAATTTGGCTTTCTTT. Amino acid sequence: CASSPRVTGGNLAFF.

This sequence joins TRBV4-1 and TRBJ2-3; 13 nucleotides agree with TRBD2. Germline V gene data show CDR1 as MGHRA and CDR2 as YSYEKL. The CDR3 has 17 residues. J gave up 3 bases and V 4 bases, and 7 bases lay outside the gene matches. Here the CDR3 DNA reads TGCGCCAGCAGCCGGAAGTGGACTAGCGGGGGAACAGATACGCAGTATTTT. Translated, it gives CASSRKWTSGGTDTQYF.

This chain connects TRBV21-1 to TRBJ2-7; TRBD2 is taken as the D call from the table, unchecked against the DNA. TRBV21-1 is classified as a pseudogene. The length of the CDR3 is 12 residues. CDR3 in amino acids: CASSLTSLEQYF. In DNA form, the CDR3 reads TGTGCCAGCAGCCTTACTAGTCTCGAGCAGTACTTC.

This chain links TRBV9 with TRBJ1-6; D unclear. CDR1 and CDR2 (germline): SGDLS, YYNGEE. The CDR3 totals 13 residues. CDR3: CASSEGHNSPLHF. The CDR3 DNA is TGTGCATCAAGCGAAGGCCATAATTCACCCCTCCACTTT. Full variable domain (remainder filled in from reference TRBV9 and TRBJ1-6): DSGVTQTPKHLITATGQRVTLRCSPRSGDLSVYWYQQSLDQGLQFLIQYYNGEERAKGNILERFSAQQFPDLHSELNLSSLELGDSALYFCASSEGHNSPLHFGNGTRLTVT.

This sequence joins TRBV7-2 and TRBJ1-1; 9 nucleotides agree with TRBD1. This CDR3 is 16 amino acids long. Germline V CDR1 and CDR2: SGHTA, FQGNSA. J was trimmed by 7 bases and V by 6 bases; bases with no gene match: 15. Here the CDR3 DNA reads TGTGCCAGCAGATCTTCGGACAGGGGAGGGCTGGTTGAAGCTTTCTTT. It is translated as CASRSSDRGGLVEAFF.

The chain joins TRBV5-6 to TRBJ2-4, with a possible D match to TRBD2 (5 bases). V was trimmed by 3 bases and J by 5 bases, leaving 9 bases between them. Germline V gives CDR1 SGHDT, CDR2 YYEEEE. This CDR3 has 13 residues. CDR3 coding DNA: TGTGCCAGCAGCTATACCGGGGAAAACATTCAGTACTTC. Its translation is CASSYTGENIQYF.

This clone was detected only a few times. The CDR3 loop reads CASSQVTVNGYTF. CDR3 nucleotide sequence: TGTGCCAGCAGCCAAGTGACAGTCAATGGCTACACCTTC. V usage is TRBV3-1 (or the pseudogene TRBV3-2) and J usage is TRBJ1-2; tentatively, D is TRBD1 (5 bases). This CDR3 has 13 residues. Looked up from germline, CDR1 is LGHDT and CDR2 is YNNKEL (reference sequence). V lost 1 base and J 6 bases, leaving 9 bases between the germline ends.

This clone was recorded once. The gene calls are TRBV2 and TRBJ2-7, with 14 bases matching TRBD2. CDR3 length: 13 amino acids. J gave up 6 bases and V 9 bases, and 4 bases lay outside the gene matches. Germline-derived CDR1 and CDR2 are SNHLY and FYNNEI. Here the CDR3 reads CARGTSGSSEQYF. The CDR3 DNA reads as TGTGCCAGGGGGACTAGCGGGAGTAGCGAGCAGTACTTC.

This chain connects TRBV30 to TRBJ2-3; D perhaps matches TRBD2 (5 bases). This CDR3 spans 14 amino acids. Germline CDR1 GTSNPN, CDR2 SVGIG (reference sequence). V was shortened by 4 bases and J by 1 base, with 12 bases between the two germline ends. The CDR3 here is CAWNRGAGTDTQYF. Written as DNA, the CDR3 is TGTGCCTGGAATCGGGGAGCAGGCACAGATACGCAGTATTTT.

This chain connects TRBV5-1 to TRBJ2-3; 11 nucleotides agree with TRBD1. CDR1 is SGHRS, CDR2 YFSETQ, per germline. The V and J ends lost 0 bases and 4 bases, in that order; junction bases with no gene match: 1. This CDR3 has 15 amino acids. The CDR3 sequence is CASSLGGQGADTQYF. DNA of the CDR3: TGCGCCAGCAGCTTGGGGGGACAGGGGGCAGATACGCAGTATTTT.

Here the CDR3 reads CASSARQGGRETQYF. CDR3 bases: TGTGCCAGTAGTGCCAGACAGGGGGGCCGAGAGACCCAGTACTTC. The V call is TRBV19, the J call TRBJ2-5, with 9 bases aligning to TRBD1. Trimming removed 5 bases from V and 4 bases from J; junction bases left unmatched: 8. CDR1 is LNHDA, CDR2 SQIVND, per germline (reference sequence). The CDR3 is 15 residues long.